This TCR beta chain was captured in a study of breast tumors, draining lymph nodes, adjacent tissues. This clonotype was found many times. Its antigen is unidentified. The lymph nodes were axillary draining lymph nodes from breast cancer patients. This CDR3 contains 15 residues. Per the germline V gene, CDR1 is LNHDA and CDR2 is SQIVND (reference sequence). V lost 5 bases, J lost 9 bases, and 7 bases stayed unmatched. Whole-study results and caveats: Tumor T cell lymph node origin was a supported hypothesis, not proven.

TCRdb ran MiXCR on the multiplex PCR reads and lists one entry per CDR3 protein. The table records some 150,000 distinct CDR3 sequences, under 25% of them present only once. The V call is TRBV19, the J call TRBJ2-1; 13 nucleotides line up with TRBD2. Sequencing used axillary lymph node tissue. This clonotype was sampled from a female donor with breast cancer. Some clones in this sample may be carry-over from other donors' samples. CDR3: CASSPGLAGVGEQFF. CDR3 sequence (DNA): TGTGCCAGTAGTCCAGGACTAGCGGGAGTAGGTGAGCAGTTCTTC.